The 13 T cell receptor beta chains presented below share a single source sample, sequenced in a study of identical twins' blood T cells. TCRdb called the 5' RACE reads again in MiXCR, with one record for every CDR3 protein. The data contain 300,000 to 400,000 distinct CDR3 sequences, roughly 30% of them singletons. What was sequenced was PBMCs. The origin of the receptors is a woman aged 18-49 years in good health.

This clonotype was detected a few times. The gene calls are TRBV2 and TRBJ1-1; D unclear. Trimming took off 3 bases at V and 1 base at J, with 9 bases between the two ends. CDR1 and CDR2 (germline): SNHLY, FYNNEI. The CDR3 length is 14 residues. The CDR3 DNA is TGTGCCAGCAGTGACGTATCTCGGAACACTGAAGCTTTCTTT. This translates into CASSDVSRNTEAFF. The full variable domain, rest sourced from reference TRBV2 and TRBJ1-1, is EPEVTQTPSHQVTQMGQEVILRCVPISNHLYFYWYRQILGQKVEFLVSFYNNEISEKSEIFDDQFSVERPDGSNFTLKIRSTKLEDSAMYFCASSDVSRNTEAFFGQGTRLTVV.

Regarding this clonotype: The junction differs from germline at one of its ends, possibly a read error. The chain carries TRBV6-6 and TRBJ2-3; D may be TRBD2 (6 bases). The CDR3 extends over 16 amino acids. Germline CDR1 reads MNHNY; CDR2 reads SVGAGI (reference sequence). The chain's CDR3 is CAGSPFREIGTDTQYF. DNA for the CDR3: TGTGCCGGCAGCCCCTTTCGGGAGATAGGCACAGATACGCAGTATTTT.

The chain carries TRBV5-1 and TRBJ1-2; perhaps TRBD1 as D (6 bases). Germline CDR1 is SGHRS and CDR2 is YFSETQ. This CDR3 comprises 15 residues. V gave up 3 bases and J gave up 7 bases, with 19 bases separating them. The CDR3 sequence is CASSSDFDRQFGYTF. The CDR3 DNA reads as TGCGCCAGCAGCTCTGATTTTGACAGGCAGTTTGGCTACACCTTC.

The DNA of the CDR3 is TGTGCCAGCAGCCCCCAGGGTATGACTAATGAAAAACTGTTTTTT. It codes for CASSPQGMTNEKLFF. V is TRBV7-2 and J is TRBJ1-4, with D possibly TRBD1 on 5 matching bases. V was cut by 5 bases and J by 2 bases, with 12 bases left in between. Germline CDR1 reads SGHTA; CDR2 reads FQGNSA. CDR3 length equals 15 residues.

This clonotype was observed a handful of times. Since the CDR3 does not end with the conserved phenylalanine or tryptophan, this likely comes from a read error. The chain joins TRBV10-3 to TRBJ1-2; the D is unclear. Germline lookup yields CDR1 ENHRY and CDR2 SYGVKD. The CDR3 spans 13 residues. V gave up 2 bases and J gave up 6 bases, with 10 bases separating them. The CDR3 here is CAISERTVDGYTL. CDR3 in DNA: TGTGCCATCAGTGAGAGGACCGTGGATGGCTACACCCTC.

The chain employs TRBV20-1 and TRBJ1-2; 7 bases map to TRBD1. The CDR3 runs to 12 residues. CDR1 is DFQATT, CDR2 SNEGSKA, per germline (reference sequence). The CDR3 loop reads CSMTGNDEGYTF. The CDR3 DNA reads as TGCAGCATGACAGGGAATGATGAAGGCTACACCTTC.

The chain couples TRBV6-2 or TRBV6-3 to TRBJ1-5; no definite D call. Germline V gene sequence: CDR1 MNHEY, CDR2 SVGEGT. The CDR3 is 12 amino acids. The germline V and J ends were trimmed by 2 bases and 7 bases, with 6 bases remaining between them. The chain's CDR3 is CASSYATQPQHF. CDR3 DNA: TGTGCCAGCAGTTACGCCACCCAGCCCCAGCATTTT.

V gene TRBV19 combines with J gene TRBJ1-1; tentatively, D is TRBD1 (6 bases). The CDR3 extends over 15 amino acids. CDR1 and CDR2 (germline): LNHDA, SQIVND (reference sequence). Trimming removed 4 bases at V and 10 bases at J, with 22 bases between. The CDR3 sequence is CASSKQGIGSFGAFF. In DNA form, the CDR3 reads TGTGCCAGTAGTAAACAGGGTATTGGGTCATTTGGAGCTTTCTTT.

The chain couples TRBV6-5 to TRBJ1-1; 10 bases match TRBD1. This CDR3 is built from 14 residues. Germline V lookup: CDR1 MNHEY, CDR2 SVGAGI. Trimming at V came to 6 bases and at J to 2 bases, leaving 3 bases not matched to a gene. CDR3 nucleotide sequence: TGTGCCAGCAGAAGACAGGGGGCCAACACTGAAGCTTTCTTT. It yields the protein CASRRQGANTEAFF.

The table lists this clonotype with many counts. The rearrangement joins TRBV12-3 or TRBV12-4 to TRBJ1-3, with D hard to call. CDR3 size: 11 residues. The V gene lost 6 bases and the J gene lost 2 bases, with 2 bases spanning the gap. This CDR3 is CASSPGNTIYF. The CDR3 DNA reads TGTGCCAGCAGCCCTGGAAACACCATATATTTT.

The chain uses TRBV11-3 and TRBJ2-5, with 7 positions matching TRBD1. Germline CDR1 reads SGHNT; CDR2 reads YENEEA. With V trimmed by 4 bases and J by 2 bases, 4 bases remained unmatched. The CDR3 runs 14 residues. In DNA form, the CDR3 reads TGTGCCAGCAGCTCCCGGACAGGTCAAGAGACCCAGTACTTC. It codes for CASSSRTGQETQYF.

This clonotype was detected a few times. The chain joins TRBV5-1 to TRBJ1-2, with D maybe TRBD1 (6 bases). Deletions cut 7 bases from V and 2 bases from J, with 24 bases between. The germline gives CDR1 SGHRS, CDR2 YFSETQ. The CDR3 contains 17 residues. CDR3 region: CASARALSLTGNYGYTF. Here the CDR3 DNA reads TGCGCCAGCGCCCGAGCTCTCTCCCTCACAGGGAACTATGGCTACACCTTC. Supplemented by reference TRBV5-1 and TRBJ1-2, the full variable domain reads KAGVTQTPRYLIKTRGQQVTLSCSPISGHRSVSWYQQTPGQGLQFLFEYFSETQRNKGNFPGRFSGRQFSNSRSEMNVSTLELGDSALYLCASARALSLTGNYGYTFGSGTRLTVV.

The V and J genes are TRBV20-1 and TRBJ1-3; D is ambiguous. V was pared by 1 base and J by 0 bases, with 7 bases between. From germline, CDR1 is DFQATT and CDR2 SNEGSKA (reference sequence). The CDR3 runs to 14 residues. The CDR3 here is CSARVGLSGNTIYF. The CDR3 DNA reads TGCAGTGCTAGAGTAGGCCTCTCTGGAAACACCATATATTTT.